Each of the 31 T cell receptor beta chains below was sequenced from the same sample in a study of blood T cell repertoires in COVID-19. Clones were sequenced by immunoSEQ multiplex PCR, and TCRdb holds only the in-frame ones, with some missing. The sample records about 86,000 clones, around 87% being singletons. Sequencing input: peripheral blood. These receptors all stem from a human donor in a cohort sampled during active COVID-19.

J is TRBJ2-1 and V is TRBV11-2, with 10 bases identical to TRBD2. Germline V CDR1 and CDR2: SGHAT, FQNNGV. CDR3 length: 16 amino acids. The J segment lost 3 bases and the V segment lost 6 bases, leaving 8 bases of the junction unmatched. CDR3 DNA sequence: TGTGCCAGCAGATACCAGCGGGAGGGACTCTACAATGAGCAGTTCTTC. Protein: CASRYQREGLYNEQFF.

This rearrangement joins TRBV6-5 to TRBJ2-1, with TRBD2 identical over 8 bases. The CDR3 loop spans 15 amino acids. The V and J ends lost 6 bases and 10 bases, in that order; junction bases with no gene match: 14. Germline V lookup: CDR1 MNHEY, CDR2 SVGAGI. The chain's CDR3 is CASRPTSGALREQFF. The CDR3 bases are TGTGCCAGCAGACCCACTAGCGGAGCCCTTAGGGAGCAGTTCTTC.

The chain uses TRBV27 and TRBJ2-3, with 7 bases lining up with TRBD1. This CDR3 is built from 17 residues. Trimming at V came to 3 bases and at J to 0 bases, leaving 9 bases not matched to a gene. The germline CDR1 and CDR2 sequences are MNHEY and SMNVEV (reference sequence). CDR3 sequence (DNA): TGTGCCAGCAGTTTTCAGGGACAGATCTTTAGCACAGATACGCAGTATTTT. Residues: CASSFQGQIFSTDTQYF.

The chain combines TRBV15 with TRBJ2-5, with a possible D match to TRBD1 (6 bases). The length of the CDR3 is 14 residues. Trimming pared 0 bases from V and 3 bases from J, leaving 8 bases between. Germline V gives CDR1 LNHNV, CDR2 YYDKDF (reference sequence). The CDR3 DNA is TGTGCCACCAGCAGAGAGAAGGGGGAAGAGACCCAGTACTTC. Translation: CATSREKGEETQYF.

The V gene is TRBV11-2, the J gene TRBJ2-1, with 11 bases aligning to TRBD2. The length of the CDR3 is 16 residues. Germline CDR1 and CDR2: SGHAT and FQNNGV. V was pared by 0 bases and J by 5 bases, with 3 bases of the junction left unmatched. The CDR3 protein is CASSLDWGLADNEQFF. Here the CDR3 DNA reads TGTGCCAGCAGCTTAGATTGGGGACTAGCGGACAATGAGCAGTTCTTC.

The rearrangement links TRBV6-2 or TRBV6-3 to TRBJ1-5; D may be TRBD1 (6 bases). Germline loops: CDR1 MNHEY, CDR2 SVGEGT. The CDR3 runs to 17 residues. V lost 0 bases to trimming and J lost 7 bases, with 19 bases between them. CDR3 nucleotide sequence: TGTGCCAGCAGTTACTCGAGGGGGGAAGGGACTATACAGCCCCAGCATTTT. It encodes CASSYSRGEGTIQPQHF.

CDR3 protein: CASSYSASSYEQYF. The CDR3, as DNA: TGTGCCAGCAGTTACTCGGCTAGCAGCTACGAGCAGTACTTC. The rearrangement links TRBV6-5 to TRBJ2-7; a possible D gene is TRBD2 (5 bases). Germline-derived CDR1 and CDR2 are MNHEY and SVGAGI. CDR3 length equals 14 residues. The V end lost 0 bases, the J end lost 3 bases, and 9 bases lay between the germline ends.

This rearrangement joins TRBV6-5 to TRBJ2-1; no clear D gene. The ends were cut back, 5 bases at V and 10 bases at J, with 12 bases in the middle. Germline V gene data show CDR1 as MNHEY and CDR2 as SVGAGI. The CDR3 consists of 12 residues. The CDR3 protein is CASSRDLREQFF. CDR3 bases: TGTGCCAGCAGTCGAGACTTGCGGGAGCAGTTCTTC.

This chain joins TRBV28 and TRBJ2-7, with a weak D call TRBD1 (6 bases). V was pared by 5 bases and J by 0 bases, with 17 bases between. In germline, CDR1 is MDHEN, CDR2 SYDVKM. The CDR3 extends over 16 amino acids. The DNA of the CDR3 is TGTGCCAGCAGTACCCTACAGGGAACCACCTCCTACGAGCAGTACTTC. Protein: CASSTLQGTTSYEQYF.

This chain links TRBV6-5 with TRBJ2-1, with 9 positions matching TRBD1. The germline V gene has CDR1 MNHEY and CDR2 SVGAGI. The CDR3 has 16 residues. Unmatched junction bases numbered 12, after V lost 4 bases and J lost 8 bases. The CDR3 loop reads CASSSPGTGIRDEQFF. DNA for the CDR3: TGTGCCAGCAGTTCACCCGGGACAGGGATTAGGGATGAGCAGTTCTTC.

This chain connects TRBV9 to TRBJ1-4; D is unresolved. This CDR3 spans 16 amino acids. Germline V gene sequence: CDR1 SGDLS, CDR2 YYNGEE. Trimming cost V 0 bases and J 1 base, with 10 bases left between them. CDR3 region: CASSVGGFGTNEKLFF. The CDR3 region has the DNA TGTGCCAGCAGCGTAGGAGGGTTCGGAACTAATGAAAAACTGTTTTTT. The whole variable domain, filled in from reference TRBV9 and TRBJ1-4, reads DSGVTQTPKHLITATGQRVTLRCSPRSGDLSVYWYQQSLDQGLQFLIQYYNGEERAKGNILERFSAQQFPDLHSELNLSSLELGDSALYFCASSVGGFGTNEKLFFGSGTQLSVL.

The V call is TRBV28, the J call TRBJ2-1; possibly TRBD2 for D (7 bases). Trimming pared 8 bases from V and 6 bases from J, leaving 20 bases between. Per germline, CDR1 MDHEN and CDR2 SYDVKM. The CDR3 contains 15 residues. The CDR3 sequence is CASLARGGAFNEQFF. The CDR3 nucleotides are TGTGCCAGCCTGGCGAGGGGGGGGGCGTTCAATGAGCAGTTCTTC.

V gene TRBV11-2 combines with J gene TRBJ2-1; 8 bases fit TRBD1. The CDR3 is 17 amino acids. J gave up 1 base and V 5 bases, and 10 bases lay outside the gene matches. Germline CDR1 reads SGHAT; CDR2 reads FQNNGV. This CDR3 reads CASSPFTGGYSYNEQFF. The CDR3 DNA reads as TGTGCCAGCAGCCCCTTTACAGGGGGATATTCCTACAATGAGCAGTTCTTC. Together with reference TRBV11-2 and TRBJ2-1, the CDR3 gives the full variable domain: EAGVAQSPRYKIIEKRQSVAFWCNPISGHATLYWYQQILGQGPKLLIQFQNNGVVDDSQLPKDRFSAERLKGVDSTLKIQPAKLEDSAVYLCASSPFTGGYSYNEQFFGPGTRLTVL.

V and J are TRBV10-2 and TRBJ2-1, with 9 bases that match TRBD2. Germline CDR1 WSHSY, CDR2 SAAADI. The length of the CDR3 is 13 residues. The V segment lost 8 bases and the J segment 9 bases; nucleotides outside the gene matches: 8. The CDR3 DNA is TGCGCCAGCCAAGGGCGGGAGGGTGGTGAGCAGTTCTTC. Its translation: CASQGREGGEQFF.

V and J are TRBV20-1 and TRBJ1-5, with D hard to call. CDR1 is DFQATT, CDR2 SNEGSKA, per germline (reference sequence). V was clipped by 3 bases and J by 2 bases, with 14 bases between them. The CDR3 runs to 15 residues. The CDR3 region has the DNA TGCAGTGCTAGTAGCCGGGGTGGGGGCAATCAGCCCCAGCATTTT. This sequence encodes CSASSRGGGNQPQHF.

This clone has just one count. This sequence joins TRBV18 and TRBJ2-7, with D possibly matching TRBD1 (5 bases). This CDR3 spans 14 amino acids. The germline V gene has CDR1 KGHSH and CDR2 LQKENI. V lost 4 bases to trimming and J lost 5 bases, with 15 bases between them. CDR3 residues: CASSRQGRLNEQYF. The CDR3 DNA reads as TGTGCCAGCTCACGGCAGGGAAGGCTCAACGAGCAGTACTTC.

In this sample, this clone turned up once. The chain uses TRBV5-8 and TRBJ2-3; 7 bases align to TRBD2. Germline values: CDR1 SGHTS, CDR2 YDEGEE. V shed 9 bases and J 3 bases; nucleotides not matched to a gene: 13. The CDR3 has 15 amino acids. Here the CDR3 DNA reads TGTGCCACCCTGAAGGTAGCGGGTTTGACAGATACGCAGTATTTT. Protein: CATLKVAGLTDTQYF.

The chain links TRBV14 to TRBJ2-1; 10 bases agree with TRBD2. V shed 3 bases, J shed 5 bases, and the junction held 7 bases outside the gene matches. Germline loops: CDR1 SGHDN, CDR2 FVKESK. The CDR3 totals 16 residues. The DNA of the CDR3 is TGTGCCAGCAGCCAGGTTAGCGGGAGGAGGGACAATGAGCAGTTCTTC. It yields the protein CASSQVSGRRDNEQFF. Filled out from reference TRBV14 and TRBJ2-1, the complete variable domain reads EAGVTQFPSHSVIEKGQTVTLRCDPISGHDNLYWYRRVMGKEIKFLLHFVKESKQDESGMPNNRFLAERTGGTYSTLKVQPAELEDSGVYFCASSQVSGRRDNEQFFGPGTRLTVL.

The chain joins TRBV5-6 to TRBJ1-3; 7 positions match TRBD1. V was pared by 3 bases and J by 0 bases, with 3 bases of the junction left unmatched. CDR1 SGHDT and CDR2 YYEEEE come from the germline V gene. The CDR3 consists of 15 residues. CDR3 amino acids: CASSWGTVSGNTIYF. CDR3 DNA sequence: TGTGCCAGCAGCTGGGGGACAGTCTCTGGAAACACCATATATTTT.

The chain links TRBV9 to TRBJ2-7; the D gene is possibly TRBD2 (7 bases). CDR1 and CDR2 from the germline V gene are SGDLS and YYNGEE. The CDR3 runs to 15 residues. The V end lost 0 bases, the J end lost 2 bases, and 12 bases lay between the germline ends. The CDR3 sequence: CASSVGGGLAYEQYF. Written as DNA, the CDR3 is TGTGCCAGCAGCGTAGGGGGGGGCTTAGCCTACGAGCAGTACTTC.

This clone is a singleton in its sample. The chain recombines TRBV11-2 with TRBJ2-1; 9 nucleotides align to TRBD2. The germline gives CDR1 SGHAT, CDR2 FQNNGV. The CDR3 totals 16 residues. After removal of 1 base from V and 7 bases from J, the junction contained 8 bases not matched to a gene. CDR3 loop: CASSLGAGGRGNEQFF. CDR3 coding DNA: TGTGCCAGCAGCTTAGGGGCTGGCGGGAGGGGAAATGAGCAGTTCTTC.

The chain is built from TRBV5-4 and TRBJ2-3; D gene unclear. CDR1 and CDR2 from the germline V gene are SGHNT and YYREEE (reference sequence). Deletions cut 2 bases from V and 0 bases from J, with 7 bases between. The CDR3 is 14 amino acids. The CDR3 region has the DNA TGTGCCAGCAGCTTCACTGGTAGCACAGATACGCAGTATTTT. Its translation is CASSFTGSTDTQYF.

The J gene is TRBJ2-5, the V gene TRBV19; D is possibly TRBD2 (6 bases). Per germline, CDR1 LNHDA and CDR2 SQIVND (reference sequence). V was pared by 6 bases and J by 1 base, with 18 bases between. The CDR3 runs to 16 residues. DNA for the CDR3: TGTGCCAGTAGCTTCTCTAGCGCACGCACCCAAGAGACCCAGTACTTC. It codes for CASSFSSARTQETQYF.

This chain links TRBV7-9 with TRBJ1-1; tentatively, D is TRBD1 (6 bases). The CDR3 sequence is 13 residues long. V lost 5 bases and J lost 6, with 13 bases in between. Germline loops: CDR1 SEHNR, CDR2 FQNEAQ (reference sequence). The DNA of the CDR3 is TGTGCCAGCAGCGCGACAGAGGGGGCTGAAGCTTTCTTT. This gives the protein CASSATEGAEAFF.

The chain combines TRBV5-6 with TRBJ2-7, with D possibly TRBD1 on 5 matching bases. CDR1 is SGHDT, CDR2 YYEEEE, per germline. This CDR3 has 15 residues. With 1 base removed from V and 4 bases from J, the gap between germline ends came to 15 bases. Here the CDR3 reads CASSLWVTATYEQYF. CDR3 nucleotides: TGTGCCAGCAGCTTGTGGGTGACAGCTACGTACGAGCAGTACTTC.

The chain carries TRBV15 and TRBJ2-1, with 10 bases that match TRBD2. The junction had 5 bases not matched to a gene; V was cut back by 6 bases and J by 3 bases. CDR1 LNHNV and CDR2 YYDKDF come from the germline V gene (reference sequence). The CDR3 sequence is 15 residues long. In nucleotides, the CDR3 is TGTGCCACCAGTAAAGCTAGCGGGAGCTACAATGAGCAGTTCTTC. Residues: CATSKASGSYNEQFF.

The chain employs TRBV5-6 and TRBJ2-1; D may be TRBD1 (5 bases). CDR1 and CDR2 (germline): SGHDT, YYEEEE. Trimming removed 2 bases from V and 4 bases from J, with 10 bases in between. The CDR3 is 14 residues long. CDR3 in amino acids: CASSFRRGYNEQFF. CDR3 nucleotides: TGTGCCAGCAGCTTTCGAAGGGGTTACAATGAGCAGTTCTTC.

This chain uses TRBV7-2 with TRBJ2-2; 7 nucleotides match TRBD2. V was clipped by 5 bases and J by 7 bases; unmatched bases: 7. The germline CDR1 and CDR2 sequences are SGHTA and FQGNSA. This CDR3 has 14 amino acids. DNA of the CDR3: TGTGCCAGCAGCGTCCAATCTAGCGGCGGGGAGCTGTTTTTT. Protein: CASSVQSSGGELFF.

The chain carries TRBV7-3 and TRBJ2-7; 9 bases align to TRBD1. CDR1 and CDR2 (germline): SGHTA, FQGTGA. With V trimmed by 4 bases and J by 4 bases, 11 bases remained unmatched. There are 16 residues in the CDR3. CDR3 nucleotides: TGTGCCAGCAGCTACCCCCCGGGACAGGGTTCTTACGAGCAGTACTTC. It is translated as CASSYPPGQGSYEQYF.

This chain links TRBV28 with TRBJ1-2, with 12 bases aligning to TRBD1. The V gene's germline CDR1 is MDHEN and CDR2 SYDVKM. This CDR3 comprises 14 residues. V trimming: 6 bases; J trimming: 8 bases; junction bases outside the gene matches: 7. DNA for the CDR3: TGTGCCAGCAGAGAGGGACAGGGGGCGATGGGCTACACCTTC. This encodes CASREGQGAMGYTF.

This clone showed up just once. The chain combines TRBV30 with TRBJ1-1, with D perhaps TRBD1 (6 bases). V was clipped by 2 bases and J by 6 bases, with 19 bases between them. The length of the CDR3 is 15 residues. CDR1 is GTSNPN, CDR2 SVGIG, per germline (reference sequence). The CDR3 spells CAWSPPRTARAEAFF. CDR3 nucleotides: TGTGCCTGGAGTCCCCCGAGGACAGCGAGGGCTGAAGCTTTCTTT.